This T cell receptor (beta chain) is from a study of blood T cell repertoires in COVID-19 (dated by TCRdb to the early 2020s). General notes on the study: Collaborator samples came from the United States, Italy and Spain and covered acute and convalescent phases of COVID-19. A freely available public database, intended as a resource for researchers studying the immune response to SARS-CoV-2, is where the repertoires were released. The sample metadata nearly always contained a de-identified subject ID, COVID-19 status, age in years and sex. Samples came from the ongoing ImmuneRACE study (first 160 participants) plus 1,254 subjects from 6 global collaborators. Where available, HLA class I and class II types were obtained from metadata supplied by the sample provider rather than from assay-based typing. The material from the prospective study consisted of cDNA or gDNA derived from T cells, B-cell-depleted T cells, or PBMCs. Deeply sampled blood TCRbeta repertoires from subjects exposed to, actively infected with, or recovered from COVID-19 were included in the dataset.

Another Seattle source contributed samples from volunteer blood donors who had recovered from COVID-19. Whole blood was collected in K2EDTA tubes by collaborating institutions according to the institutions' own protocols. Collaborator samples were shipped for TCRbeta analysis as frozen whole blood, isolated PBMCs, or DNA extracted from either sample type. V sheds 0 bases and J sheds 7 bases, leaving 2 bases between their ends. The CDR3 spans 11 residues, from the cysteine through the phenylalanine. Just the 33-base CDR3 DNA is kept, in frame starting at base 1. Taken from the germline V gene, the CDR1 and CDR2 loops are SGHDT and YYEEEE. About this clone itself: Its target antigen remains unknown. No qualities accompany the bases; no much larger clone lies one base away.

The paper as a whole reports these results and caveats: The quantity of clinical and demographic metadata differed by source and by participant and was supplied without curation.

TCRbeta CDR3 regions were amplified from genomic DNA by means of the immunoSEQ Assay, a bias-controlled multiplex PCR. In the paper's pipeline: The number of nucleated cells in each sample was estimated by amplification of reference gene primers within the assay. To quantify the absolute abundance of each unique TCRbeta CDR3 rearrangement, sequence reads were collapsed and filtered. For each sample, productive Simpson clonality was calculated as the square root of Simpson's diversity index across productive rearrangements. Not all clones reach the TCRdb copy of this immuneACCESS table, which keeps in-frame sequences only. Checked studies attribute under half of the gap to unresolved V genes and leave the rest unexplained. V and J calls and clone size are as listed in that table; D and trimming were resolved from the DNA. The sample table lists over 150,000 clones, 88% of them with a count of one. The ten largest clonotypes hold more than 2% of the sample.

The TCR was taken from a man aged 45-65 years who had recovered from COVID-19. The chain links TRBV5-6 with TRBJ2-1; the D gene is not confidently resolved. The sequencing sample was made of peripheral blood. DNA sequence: TGTGCCAGCAGCTTGGCGAATGAGCAGTTCTTC. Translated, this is CASSLANEQFF. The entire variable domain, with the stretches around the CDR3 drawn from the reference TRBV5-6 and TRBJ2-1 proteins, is DAGVTQSPTHLIKTRGQQVTLRCSPKSGHDTVSWYQQALGQGPQFIFQYYEEEERQRGNFPDRFSGHQFPNYSSELNVNALLLGDSALYLCASSLANEQFFGPGTRLTVL.